This T cell receptor beta chain was sequenced in a study of T cell responses to AZD1222 COVID-19 vaccine. Using immunoSEQ multiplex PCR, the repertoire was profiled, and TCRdb retains in-frame clones only, with some absent. This sample has approximately 79,000 clones; about 87% occur once, and the top ten carry approximately 15%. Germline V gene lookup returns CDR1 LGHNA and CDR2 YNFKEQ. Deletions cut 0 bases from V and 4 bases from J, with 9 bases between. The CDR3 extends over 15 amino acids. This receptor was obtained from an adult in good health. The chain uses TRBV4-2 and TRBJ2-2, with D hard to call. The input for sequencing was peripheral blood, taken on day 0 of AZD1222 vaccination. CDR3 loop: CASSQEVEGTGELFF. The CDR3 DNA reads as TGTGCCAGCAGCCAAGAGGTCGAAGGCACCGGGGAGCTGTTTTTT.